This TCR beta chain was sequenced during a study of T cell changes during pregnancy in multiple sclerosis. The table came from immunoSEQ multiplex PCR; TCRdb's copy has only in-frame clones and leaves some out. The sample shows around 57,000 clones, around 93% of them seen only once. The germline V gene encodes CDR1 LNHNV and CDR2 YYDKDF (reference sequence). V shed 2 bases and J 5 bases; nucleotides not matched to a gene: 6. CDR3 length: 14 residues. The sequences come from CD4+ T cells from peripheral blood mononuclear cells, collected after pregnancy. The receptor comes from a female donor in good health, enrolled as a control in a pregnancy study. The J gene is TRBJ2-7, the V gene TRBV15, with 7 positions matching TRBD1. The CDR3 sequence: CATSRTGAKDEQYF. Written as DNA, the CDR3 is TGTGCCACCAGCAGAACAGGGGCGAAGGACGAGCAGTACTTC.